What follows are 17 T cell receptor beta chains derived from one specimen sequenced in a study of T cells after yellow fever vaccination. MiXCR, applied by TCRdb to the 5' RACE reads, yields one record per CDR3 protein. The sample lists approximately 550,000 distinct CDR3 sequences; 13% were seen once. The sequences come from PBMCs, collected on the day of the yellow fever booster vaccination. These receptors all stem from a man under 40 who received the YFV17D yellow fever vaccine.

This clonotype was detected ten times or more. J is TRBJ2-7 and V is TRBV15; no definite D call. The CDR3 covers 12 residues. The V gene lost 4 bases and the J gene lost 4 bases, with 8 bases spanning the gap. Germline assignment: CDR1 LNHNV and CDR2 YYDKDF (reference sequence). CDR3: CATSTNMYEQYF. The CDR3 DNA reads as TGTGCCACCAGCACAAATATGTACGAGCAGTACTTC.

The chain combines TRBV7-2 with TRBJ2-7; D perhaps matches TRBD1 (5 bases). There are 15 residues in the CDR3. Trimming removed 1 base from V and 6 bases from J, with 16 bases in between. CDR1 is SGHTA, CDR2 FQGNSA, per germline. The DNA for the CDR3 is TGTGCCAGCAGCTTAGGGTCAGGGTACCCCCCCGAGCAGTACTTC. Protein product: CASSLGSGYPPEQYF.

The V and J genes are TRBV27 and TRBJ2-5, with TRBD2 identical over 9 bases. Germline CDR1 and CDR2: MNHEY and SMNVEV (reference sequence). V gave up 4 bases and J gave up 5 bases; unmatched junction bases: 11. The CDR3 covers 16 residues. CDR3 residues: CASSSRRTSARETQYF. In nucleotides, the CDR3 is TGTGCCAGCAGTTCCCGGCGGACTAGCGCACGGGAGACCCAGTACTTC.

The V gene is TRBV20-1, the J gene TRBJ2-2; D possibly corresponds to TRBD2 (5 bases). CDR1 DFQATT and CDR2 SNEGSKA come from the germline V gene (reference sequence). The CDR3 sequence is 18 residues long. V lost 1 base, J lost 0 bases, and 18 bases lay in between. The CDR3 loop reads CSARGNEVISANTGELFF. The CDR3 DNA sequence: TGCAGTGCTAGAGGAAACGAAGTGATTAGCGCGAACACCGGGGAGCTGTTTTTT.

This chain connects TRBV29-1 to TRBJ2-1; 10 bases fit TRBD2. The CDR3 has 17 amino acids. V lost 1 base to trimming and J lost 3 bases; unmatched junction nucleotides: 9. CDR1 is SQVTM and CDR2 is ANQGSEA in the germline V gene. The CDR3 region has the DNA TGCAGCGTTGAAGGTTTTAGAGCTAGCGGGAGCTACAATGAGCAGTTCTTC. Its protein is CSVEGFRASGSYNEQFF.

There are a few counts of this clonotype. The genes are TRBV7-6 and TRBJ2-7; perhaps TRBD1 as D (6 bases). Germline-derived CDR1 and CDR2 are SGHVS and FNYEAQ. This CDR3 is 13 amino acids long. Trimming stripped 4 bases from V and 6 bases from J, with 13 bases between. The CDR3 here is CASSSGAGSEQYF. CDR3 coding DNA: TGTGCCAGCAGCTCAGGGGCCGGGTCCGAGCAGTACTTC. The full variable domain, with the rest looked up from reference TRBV7-6 and TRBJ2-7, is GAGVSQSPRYKVTKRGQDVALRCDPISGHVSLYWYRQALGQGPEFLTYFNYEAQQDKSGLPNDRFSAERPEGSISTLTIQRTEQRDSAMYRCASSSGAGSEQYFGPGTRLTVT.

The V call is TRBV20-1, the J call TRBJ2-5; possibly TRBD1 or TRBD2 for D (5 bases each). CDR3 length: 13 amino acids. The germline V and J ends were trimmed by 4 bases and 2 bases, with 11 bases remaining between them. In germline, CDR1 is DFQATT, CDR2 SNEGSKA (reference sequence). For the CDR3, the DNA is TGCAGTGCTATTGAGGGGATACAAGAGACCCAGTACTTC. Translated: CSAIEGIQETQYF.

V and J are TRBV9 and TRBJ2-1; 15 bases are shared with TRBD2. The length of the CDR3 is 20 residues. Trimming at V came to 0 bases and at J to 2 bases, leaving 9 bases not matched to a gene. Germline loops: CDR1 SGDLS, CDR2 YYNGEE. The CDR3: CASSVGGTSGRFMTYNEQFF. CDR3 sequence (DNA): TGTGCCAGCAGCGTAGGCGGGACTAGCGGGAGGTTTATGACCTACAATGAGCAGTTCTTC.

This clonotype has just a few counts. This rearrangement joins TRBV20-1 to TRBJ2-2; tentative D call: TRBD2 (5 bases). The V gene's germline CDR1 is DFQATT and CDR2 SNEGSKA (reference sequence). The V end was cut by 4 bases, the J end by 1 base, with 10 bases between. This CDR3 region has 14 residues. CDR3 amino acids: CSATLGGNTGELFF. The CDR3, as DNA: TGCAGTGCTACCCTTGGAGGGAACACCGGGGAGCTGTTTTTT.

This clonotype was detected many times. Here the CDR3 DNA reads TGTGCCAGCAGCGTAGGAGGGGCGGGAGCATGGAATGAGCAGTTCTTC. Encoded protein: CASSVGGAGAWNEQFF. The V call is TRBV9, the J call TRBJ2-1; 7 bases match TRBD2. Germline V gene sequence: CDR1 SGDLS, CDR2 YYNGEE. J lost 7 bases, V lost 0 bases, and 10 bases had no gene match. This CDR3 region has 16 residues.

The chain links TRBV4-1 to TRBJ1-1; D gene ambiguous. Germline V gives CDR1 MGHRA, CDR2 YSYEKL. This CDR3 is built from 12 residues. V dropped 1 base and J dropped 6 bases, with 6 bases sitting between them. For the CDR3, the DNA is TGCGCCAGCAGCCAAGGACAACCTGAAGCTTTCTTT. Translation: CASSQGQPEAFF.

In its sample, this clonotype was seen many times. This sequence joins TRBV7-6 and TRBJ2-3; D is ambiguous. V was cut by 3 bases and J by 4 bases, with 8 bases left in between. Germline CDR1 SGHVS, CDR2 FNYEAQ. The CDR3 totals 13 residues. CDR3 coding DNA: TGTGCCAGCAGCTTGGGGTTGGCAGATACGCAGTATTTT. Translating gives CASSLGLADTQYF.

This clonotype has just a few counts. This chain joins TRBV5-5 and TRBJ2-3; TRBD2 matches 7 bases. Trimming removed 2 bases from V and 6 bases from J; junction bases left unmatched: 6. Germline V gives CDR1 SGHKS, CDR2 YYEKEE (reference sequence). The CDR3 is 14 amino acids. In nucleotides, the CDR3 is TGTGCCAGCAGCTTAACAAAGCGGGATGATACGCAGTATTTT. Residues: CASSLTKRDDTQYF.

The chain joins TRBV20-1 to TRBJ1-5, with D tentatively TRBD1 (6 bases). The germline gives CDR1 DFQATT, CDR2 SNEGSKA (reference sequence). Trimming left V 3 bases short and J 1 base short, with 10 bases between. The CDR3 has 14 amino acids. CDR3: CSARSGESNQPQHF. The CDR3 DNA reads TGCAGTGCTAGGTCAGGGGAAAGCAATCAGCCCCAGCATTTT.

The genes are TRBV7-2 and TRBJ1-1; a weak D match, TRBD1 (5 bases). V lost 5 bases and J lost 11, with 15 bases in between. The CDR3 covers 12 residues. The germline gives CDR1 SGHTA, CDR2 FQGNSA. CDR3 amino acids: CASSPHRGGAFF. DNA of the CDR3: TGTGCCAGCAGCCCGCACCGGGGGGGGGCTTTCTTT.

The sample holds a few counts of this clonotype. The chain is built from TRBV20-1 and TRBJ2-1; 9 positions match TRBD2. This CDR3 is built from 17 residues. Germline CDR1 and CDR2: DFQATT and SNEGSKA (reference sequence). V trimming: 0 bases; J trimming: 7 bases; junction bases outside the gene matches: 13. This chain's CDR3 is CSARDWASGVLGNEQFF. The CDR3 DNA sequence: TGCAGTGCTAGAGATTGGGCTAGCGGGGTCCTTGGTAATGAGCAGTTCTTC.

This clonotype was counted a few times. This chain uses TRBV9 with TRBJ2-2; D remains unclear. Trimming left V 2 bases short and J 5 bases short, with 16 bases between. The CDR3 has 16 residues. Germline lookup yields CDR1 SGDLS and CDR2 YYNGEE. CDR3 residues: CASSVSALIGTGELFF. CDR3 nucleotide sequence: TGTGCCAGCAGCGTTAGTGCCCTTATTGGTACCGGGGAGCTGTTTTTT.